These 27 T cell receptor beta chains were sequenced from one sample in a study of shared clonotypes between healthy human individuals. Profiled with immunoSEQ multiplex PCR; TCRdb holds only in-frame clones, not every one. This table has some 490,000 clones, 78% appearing once. Sequenced sample: PBMCs. These receptors all stem from a woman between 40 and 50 years old in good health. Some clones in this sample may be carry-over from other donors' samples.

The V and J genes are TRBV27 and TRBJ1-1; 10 nucleotides agree with TRBD1. Germline V lookup: CDR1 MNHEY, CDR2 SMNVEV (reference sequence). The CDR3 totals 18 residues. V gave up 2 bases and J gave up 3 bases; unmatched junction bases: 12. The CDR3 spells CASSLRRQGAKRDTEAFF. The CDR3 DNA follows: TGTGCCAGCAGTTTACGGCGACAGGGGGCTAAAAGGGACACTGAAGCTTTCTTT.

This clone was seen just once. Here the CDR3 reads CAISKTATNYGYTF. Here the CDR3 DNA reads TGTGCCATCAGCAAGACGGCGACTAACTATGGCTACACCTTC. V and J are TRBV10-3 and TRBJ1-2, with D unresolved. Germline loops: CDR1 ENHRY, CDR2 SYGVKD. The CDR3 totals 14 residues. V was pared by 6 bases and J by 0 bases, with 11 bases between.

As concerns this clone: A single base separates this from a much larger clone, so it may be a read error. This CDR3 is CASRPDSHGSPLHF. The CDR3 bases are TGTGCCAGCAGGCCTGACAGTCACGGTTCACCCCTCCACTTT. The chain couples TRBV27 to TRBJ1-6; a weak D match, TRBD1 (5 bases). Per the germline V gene, CDR1 is MNHEY and CDR2 is SMNVEV (reference sequence). V was pared by 6 bases and J by 9 bases, with 15 bases between. The CDR3 spans 14 residues.

This clone was counted between two and nine times. V is TRBV4-3 and J is TRBJ1-4; D possibly corresponds to TRBD1 (6 bases). V dropped 4 bases and J dropped 7 bases, with 19 bases sitting between them. There are 16 residues in the CDR3. Germline V gene lookup returns CDR1 LGHNA and CDR2 YSLEER. The CDR3 here is CASSREAGWGREKLFF. CDR3 nucleotide sequence: TGCGCCAGCAGCCGGGAGGCAGGGTGGGGGCGTGAAAAACTGTTTTTT.

This clone was counted a few times. The chain joins TRBV2 to TRBJ1-1, with D tentatively TRBD1 (5 bases). This CDR3 comprises 14 residues. Germline V gene sequence: CDR1 SNHLY, CDR2 FYNNEI. Deletions cut 1 base from V and 4 bases from J, with 10 bases between. CDR3 sequence reads: CASSEGRQPTEAFF. The CDR3 DNA follows: TGTGCCAGCAGTGAAGGGAGACAGCCCACTGAAGCTTTCTTT.

CDR3 in amino acids: CAIRGDADTQYF. The CDR3 DNA sequence: TGTGCCATCAGGGGAGACGCAGATACGCAGTATTTT. The chain links TRBV10-3 to TRBJ2-3; maybe TRBD2 (5 bases). The CDR3 loop spans 12 amino acids. Trimming pared 6 bases from V and 4 bases from J, leaving 8 bases between. Per the germline V gene, CDR1 is ENHRY and CDR2 is SYGVKD.

CDR3 region: CASSPRAGRDPGELFF. CDR3 DNA sequence: TGTGCCAGCAGCCCCCGGGCTGGGCGGGACCCCGGGGAGCTGTTTTTT. The J gene is TRBJ2-2, the V gene TRBV7-2; TRBD2 is a possible D gene (6 bases). Germline-derived CDR1 and CDR2 are SGHTA and FQGNSA. The CDR3 extends over 16 amino acids. V was pared by 5 bases and J by 6 bases, with 19 bases between.

This clone was observed a handful of times. This chain connects TRBV7-8 to TRBJ1-4; 7 bases fit TRBD1. Germline CDR1 reads SGHVS; CDR2 reads FQNEAQ. The CDR3 has 16 amino acids. V was clipped by 5 bases and J by 6 bases; unmatched bases: 12. The DNA for the CDR3 is TGTGCCAGCAGCCCCCTTACAGGGGCGAGGCATGAAAAACTGTTTTTT. Translated: CASSPLTGARHEKLFF.

This clone has more than one count but fewer than ten. This chain joins TRBV28 and TRBJ1-2; D is perhaps TRBD1 (6 bases). Germline values: CDR1 MDHEN, CDR2 SYDVKM. Trimming took off 7 bases at V and 3 bases at J, with 15 bases between the two ends. This CDR3 has 14 amino acids. CDR3 sequence reads: CASTKQGADYGYTF. As DNA, the CDR3 is TGTGCCAGCACAAAACAGGGTGCCGACTATGGCTACACCTTC.

V gene TRBV10-2 combines with J gene TRBJ2-2; D is uncertain. V lost 3 bases to trimming and J lost 6 bases, with 8 bases between them. The CDR3 is made up of 13 amino acids. Germline CDR1 WSHSY, CDR2 SAAADI. The CDR3 nucleotides are TGCGCCAGCAGTGAAAGGACGGCCGGGGAGCTGTTTTTT. Amino acid sequence: CASSERTAGELFF.

This clone has a single count. Sequence at one end of the junction differs from germline and may be a read error. The chain recombines TRBV18 with TRBJ2-7, with D hard to call. The CDR3 length is 15 residues. CDR1 KGHSH and CDR2 LQKENI come from the germline V gene. CDR3 residues: CTSSPRSDGTYEQYF. CDR3 nucleotides: TGTACCAGCTCACCACGGTCGGACGGAACCTACGAGCAGTACTTC. The full variable domain, with the rest looked up from reference TRBV18 and TRBJ2-7, is NAGVMQNPRHLVRRRGQEARLRCSPMKGHSHVYWYRQLPEEGLKFMVYLQKENIIDESGMPKERFSAEFPKEGPSILRIQQVVRGDSAAYFCTSSPRSDGTYEQYFGPGTRLTVT.

The rearrangement joins TRBV11-2 to TRBJ1-1, with D perhaps matching TRBD1 (5 bases). The CDR3 is 14 residues long. CDR1 is SGHAT, CDR2 FQNNGV, per germline. Trimming took 4 bases from V and 3 from J, leaving 12 bases between them. As DNA, the CDR3 is TGTGCCAGCAGCTCGACAGTACGGGACACTGAAGCTTTCTTT. Translated: CASSSTVRDTEAFF.

This chain links TRBV25-1 with TRBJ1-2, with no clear D. Trimming removed 1 base at V and 4 bases at J, with 16 bases between. Germline CDR1 MGHDK, CDR2 SYGVNS. The CDR3 contains 16 residues. The CDR3 is CASSESVGINPYGYTF. DNA for the CDR3: TGTGCCAGCAGTGAATCCGTGGGCATAAACCCCTATGGCTACACCTTC.

The chain combines TRBV19 with TRBJ2-1; no clear D. In germline, CDR1 is LNHDA, CDR2 SQIVND (reference sequence). The V end lost 2 bases, the J end lost 4 bases, and 0 bases lay between the germline ends. CDR3 length equals 11 residues. This CDR3 reads CASSIYNEQFF. CDR3 DNA: TGTGCCAGTAGTATATACAATGAGCAGTTCTTC.

A word on this clone: Within the sample, other DNA sequences also encode this same CDR3. The chain employs TRBV7-9 and TRBJ2-1, with D unresolved. The CDR3 spans 11 residues. CDR1 and CDR2 from the germline V gene are SEHNR and FQNEAQ (reference sequence). Trimming left V 3 bases short and J 7 bases short, with 4 bases between. As DNA, the CDR3 is TGTGCCAGCAGCTTGGCGAATGAGCAGTTCTTC. This translates into CASSLANEQFF.

The chain combines TRBV5-1 with TRBJ1-2; the D is unclear. Germline assignment: CDR1 SGHRS and CDR2 YFSETQ. V was pared by 0 bases and J by 2 bases, with 11 bases between. The CDR3 has 15 amino acids. CDR3 DNA sequence: TGCGCCAGCAGCTTGGTCGGGGAAGGCAACTATGGCTACACCTTC. Translation gives CASSLVGEGNYGYTF.

This chain links TRBV28 with TRBJ2-5; 7 nucleotides agree with TRBD1. The J call may not be correct, given that the DNA end is closer to TRBJ2-7. The CDR3 is 16 residues long. The V gene's germline CDR1 is MDHEN and CDR2 SYDVKM. The CDR3 is CASSAILDRVPYEQYF. As DNA, the CDR3 is TGTGCCAGCAGTGCTATACTCGACAGGGTTCCCTACGAGCAGTACTTC.

CDR3 protein: CSVSLDYEQYF. CDR3 coding DNA: TGCAGCGTTTCCCTAGACTACGAGCAGTACTTC. The rearrangement joins TRBV29-1 to TRBJ2-7, with unresolved D. The V gene's germline CDR1 is SQVTM and CDR2 ANQGSEA. Trimming stripped 5 bases from V and 3 bases from J, with 8 bases between. CDR3 length equals 11 residues.

This chain joins TRBV5-1 and TRBJ2-6, with D unclear. The V gene lost 4 bases and the J gene lost 2 bases, with 10 bases spanning the gap. The length of the CDR3 is 15 residues. The V gene's germline CDR1 is SGHRS and CDR2 YFSETQ. The CDR3 nucleotides read TGCGCCAGCAGCCACGGAATCCCTGGGGCCAACGTCCTGACTTTC. Residues: CASSHGIPGANVLTF.

The chain carries TRBV6-5 and TRBJ1-2, with 9 bases that match TRBD1. Per the germline V gene, CDR1 is MNHEY and CDR2 is SVGAGI. The length of the CDR3 is 14 residues. J was trimmed by 6 bases and V by 6 bases; bases with no gene match: 8. CDR3 in DNA: TGTGCCAGCAGCCGAAACGACAGGGGGGATGGCTACACCTTC. This sequence encodes CASSRNDRGDGYTF.

In nucleotides, the CDR3 is TGTGCCAGCAGGTATAGGGGAGAGACCCAGTACTTC. Amino acids: CASRYRGETQYF. V is TRBV28 and J is TRBJ2-5; TRBD1 might be the D (5 bases). The CDR3 has 12 amino acids. V was shortened by 6 bases and J by 4 bases, with 9 bases between the two germline ends. CDR1 is MDHEN, CDR2 SYDVKM, per germline. The full variable domain, in which reference TRBV28 and TRBJ2-5 provide the parts outside the CDR3, is DVKVTQSSRYLVKRTGEKVFLECVQDMDHENMFWYRQDPGLGLRLIYFSYDVKMKEKGDIPEGYSVSREKKERFSLILESASTNQTSMYLCASRYRGETQYFGPGTRLLVL.

Worth noting for this clone: The sample holds other DNA sequences that translate to the same CDR3. The chain links TRBV28 to TRBJ1-2; 7 positions agree with TRBD1. The CDR3 has 14 residues. V shed 5 bases, J shed 0 bases, and the junction held 3 bases outside the gene matches. CDR1 is MDHEN and CDR2 is SYDVKM in the germline V gene. CDR3 sequence reads: CASSPGTANYGYTF. Here the CDR3 DNA reads TGTGCCAGCAGTCCCGGGACAGCTAACTATGGCTACACCTTC.

V gene TRBV6-4 combines with J gene TRBJ2-2; D call uncertain. Between the trimmed V and J ends, which lost 3 bases and 4 bases, there was a span of 9 bases. The CDR3 spans 14 residues. The germline gives CDR1 MRHNA, CDR2 SNTAGT. In DNA form, the CDR3 reads TGTGCCAGCAGTGAAGGTGTGGGCACCGGGGAGCTGTTTTTT. As protein: CASSEGVGTGELFF.

The chain uses TRBV5-6 and TRBJ2-5, with 8 positions matching TRBD2. J lost 3 bases, V lost 4 bases, and 11 bases had no gene match. CDR1 is SGHDT, CDR2 YYEEEE, per germline. There are 16 residues in the CDR3. As DNA, the CDR3 is TGTGCCAGCAGCCTGGAGAGGGTAGCGGGGAAAGAGACCCAGTACTTC. It translates to CASSLERVAGKETQYF.

The rearrangement links TRBV5-1 to TRBJ1-3, with D perhaps TRBD1 (6 bases). The V gene lost 3 bases and the J gene lost 0 bases, with 10 bases spanning the gap. The length of the CDR3 is 15 residues. Per the germline V gene, CDR1 is SGHRS and CDR2 is YFSETQ. CDR3 loop: CASSSTGNSGNTIYF. The CDR3 DNA reads TGCGCCAGCAGCTCCACAGGGAACTCTGGAAACACCATATATTTT.

Concerning this clone: Since a much larger clone is just one base distant, this may be a read error. The rearrangement joins TRBV7-2 to TRBJ2-3, with TRBD2 as a possible D gene (6 bases). Germline V CDR1 and CDR2: SGHTA, FQGNSA. The CDR3 consists of 14 residues. V was cut by 5 bases and J by 2 bases, with 11 bases left in between. CDR3: CASSRDWDTDTQYF. Written as DNA, the CDR3 is TGTGCCAGCAGCCGGGACTGGGACACAGATACGCAGTATTTT.

The gene calls are TRBV5-5 and TRBJ2-7; possibly TRBD1 for D (6 bases). The CDR3 has 12 amino acids. V dropped 5 bases and J dropped 3 bases, with 9 bases sitting between them. Germline V lookup: CDR1 SGHKS, CDR2 YYEKEE (reference sequence). The CDR3 region is CASRTDSYEQYF. The CDR3 region has the DNA TGTGCCAGCAGAACGGACAGCTACGAGCAGTACTTC.